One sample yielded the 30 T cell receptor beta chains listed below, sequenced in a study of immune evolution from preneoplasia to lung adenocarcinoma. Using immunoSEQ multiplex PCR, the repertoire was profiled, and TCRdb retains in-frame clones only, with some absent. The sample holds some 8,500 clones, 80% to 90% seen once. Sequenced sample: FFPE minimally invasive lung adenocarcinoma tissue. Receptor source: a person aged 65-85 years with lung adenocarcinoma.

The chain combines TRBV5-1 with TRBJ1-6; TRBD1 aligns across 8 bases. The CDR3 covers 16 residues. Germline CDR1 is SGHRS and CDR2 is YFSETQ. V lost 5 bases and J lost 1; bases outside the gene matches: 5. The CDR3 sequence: CASRSGDRSYNSPLHF. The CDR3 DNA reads TGCGCCAGCAGATCAGGGGACAGGTCCTATAATTCACCCCTCCACTTT.

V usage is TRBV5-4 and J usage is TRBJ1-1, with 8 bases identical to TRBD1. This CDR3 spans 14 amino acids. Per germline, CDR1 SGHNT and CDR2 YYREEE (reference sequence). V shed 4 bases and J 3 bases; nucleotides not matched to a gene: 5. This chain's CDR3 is CASSMDREYTEAFF. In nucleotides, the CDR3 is TGTGCCAGCAGCATGGACAGGGAGTACACTGAAGCTTTCTTT.

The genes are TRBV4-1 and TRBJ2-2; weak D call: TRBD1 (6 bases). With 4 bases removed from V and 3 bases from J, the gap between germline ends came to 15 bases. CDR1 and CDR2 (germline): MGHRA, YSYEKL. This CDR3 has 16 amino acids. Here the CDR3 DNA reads TGCGCCAGCAGCCTCCAACGGACAGCCCACACCGGGGAGCTGTTTTTT. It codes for CASSLQRTAHTGELFF.

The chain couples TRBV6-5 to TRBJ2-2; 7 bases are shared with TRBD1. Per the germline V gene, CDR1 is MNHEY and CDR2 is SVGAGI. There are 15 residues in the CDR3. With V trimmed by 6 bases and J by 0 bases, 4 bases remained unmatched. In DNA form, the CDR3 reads TGTGCCAGCAGGACAGGGAATTCGAACACCGGGGAGCTGTTTTTT. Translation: CASRTGNSNTGELFF.

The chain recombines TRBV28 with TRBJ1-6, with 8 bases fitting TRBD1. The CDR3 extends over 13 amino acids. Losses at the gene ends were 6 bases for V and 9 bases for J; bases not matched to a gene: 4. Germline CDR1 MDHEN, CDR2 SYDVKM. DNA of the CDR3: TGTGCCAGCAGCAGACAGGGGACTTCACCCCTCCACTTT. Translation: CASSRQGTSPLHF.

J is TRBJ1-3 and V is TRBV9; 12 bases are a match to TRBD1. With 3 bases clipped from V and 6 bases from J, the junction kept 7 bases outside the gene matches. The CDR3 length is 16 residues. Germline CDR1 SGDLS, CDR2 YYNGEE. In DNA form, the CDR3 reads TGTGCCAGCAGCGGCCGGGACAGGGGGCAAGTAAACACCATATATTTT. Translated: CASSGRDRGQVNTIYF. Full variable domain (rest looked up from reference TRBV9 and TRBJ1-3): DSGVTQTPKHLITATGQRVTLRCSPRSGDLSVYWYQQSLDQGLQFLIQYYNGEERAKGNILERFSAQQFPDLHSELNLSSLELGDSALYFCASSGRDRGQVNTIYFGEGSWLTVV.

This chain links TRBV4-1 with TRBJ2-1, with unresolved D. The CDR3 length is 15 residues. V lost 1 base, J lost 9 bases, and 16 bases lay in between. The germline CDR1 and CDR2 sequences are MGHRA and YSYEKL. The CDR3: CASSQAHGRFGEQFF. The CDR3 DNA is TGCGCCAGCAGCCAAGCCCACGGACGGTTTGGTGAGCAGTTCTTC.

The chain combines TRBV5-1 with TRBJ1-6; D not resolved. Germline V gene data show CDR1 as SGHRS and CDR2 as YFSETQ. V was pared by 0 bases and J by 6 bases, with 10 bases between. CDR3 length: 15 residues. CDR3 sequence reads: CASSLEWVVNSPLHF. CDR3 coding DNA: TGCGCCAGCAGCTTGGAATGGGTCGTTAATTCACCCCTCCACTTT.

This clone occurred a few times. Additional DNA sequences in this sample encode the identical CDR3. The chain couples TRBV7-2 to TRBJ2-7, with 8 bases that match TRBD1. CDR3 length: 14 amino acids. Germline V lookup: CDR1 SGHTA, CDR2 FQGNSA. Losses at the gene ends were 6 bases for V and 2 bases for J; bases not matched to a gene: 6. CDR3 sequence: CASSFRQGPYEQYF. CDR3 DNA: TGTGCCAGCAGTTTCAGACAGGGGCCCTACGAGCAGTACTTC.

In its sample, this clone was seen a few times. The DNA for the CDR3 is TGTGCCAGCAGCGTAGTTGGGGACAATGAGCAGTTCTTC. Residues: CASSVVGDNEQFF. The V gene is TRBV9, the J gene TRBJ2-1; D not resolved. Germline values: CDR1 SGDLS, CDR2 YYNGEE. The CDR3 is 13 amino acids. V lost 0 bases and J lost 5, with 6 bases in between.

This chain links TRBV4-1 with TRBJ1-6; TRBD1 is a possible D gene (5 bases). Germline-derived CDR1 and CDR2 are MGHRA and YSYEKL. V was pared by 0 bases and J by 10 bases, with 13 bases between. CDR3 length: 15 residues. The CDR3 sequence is CASSQELGGRSPLHF. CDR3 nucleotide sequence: TGCGCCAGCAGCCAAGAATTGGGGGGTCGCTCACCCCTCCACTTT.

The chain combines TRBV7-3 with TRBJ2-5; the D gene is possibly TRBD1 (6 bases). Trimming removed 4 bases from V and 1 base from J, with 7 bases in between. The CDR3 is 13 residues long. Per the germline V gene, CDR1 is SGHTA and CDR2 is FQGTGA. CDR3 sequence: CASSWGPQETQYF. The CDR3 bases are TGTGCCAGCAGCTGGGGGCCCCAAGAGACCCAGTACTTC. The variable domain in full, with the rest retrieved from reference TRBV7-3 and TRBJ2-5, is GAGVSQTPSNKVTEKGKYVELRCDPISGHTALYWYRQSLGQGPEFLIYFQGTGAADDSGLPNDRFFAVRPEGSVSTLKIQRTERGDSAVYLCASSWGPQETQYFGPGTRLLVL.

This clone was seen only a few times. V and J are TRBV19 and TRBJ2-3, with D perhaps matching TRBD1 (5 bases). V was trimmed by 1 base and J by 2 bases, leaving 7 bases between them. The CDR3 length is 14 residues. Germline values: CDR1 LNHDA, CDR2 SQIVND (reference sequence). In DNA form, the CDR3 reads TGTGCCAGTAGTATAGTGACAGACACAGATACGCAGTATTTT. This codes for CASSIVTDTDTQYF.

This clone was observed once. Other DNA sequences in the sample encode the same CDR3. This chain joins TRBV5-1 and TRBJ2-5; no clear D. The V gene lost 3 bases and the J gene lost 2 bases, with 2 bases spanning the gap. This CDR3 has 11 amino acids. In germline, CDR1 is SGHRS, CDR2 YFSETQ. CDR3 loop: CASSSQETQYF. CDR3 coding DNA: TGCGCCAGCAGCTCACAAGAGACCCAGTACTTC.

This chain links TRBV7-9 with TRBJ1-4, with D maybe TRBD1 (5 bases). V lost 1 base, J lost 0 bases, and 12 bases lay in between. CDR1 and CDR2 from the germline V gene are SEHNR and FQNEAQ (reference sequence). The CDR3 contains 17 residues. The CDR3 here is CASSLGLSTATNEKLFF. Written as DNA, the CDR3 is TGTGCCAGCAGCTTAGGGTTATCGACAGCAACTAATGAAAAACTGTTTTTT.

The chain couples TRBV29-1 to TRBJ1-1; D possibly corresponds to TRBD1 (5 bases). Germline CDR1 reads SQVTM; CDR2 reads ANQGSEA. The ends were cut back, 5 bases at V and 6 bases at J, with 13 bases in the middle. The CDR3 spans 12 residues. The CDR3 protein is CSVREGRPEAFF. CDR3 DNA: TGCAGCGTTCGAGAGGGGCGGCCTGAAGCTTTCTTT.

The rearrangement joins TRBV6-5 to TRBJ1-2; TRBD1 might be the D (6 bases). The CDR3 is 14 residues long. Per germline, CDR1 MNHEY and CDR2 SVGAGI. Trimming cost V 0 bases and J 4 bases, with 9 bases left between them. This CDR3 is CASSYSRQAYGYTF. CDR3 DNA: TGTGCCAGCAGTTACTCGAGACAGGCCTATGGCTACACCTTC.

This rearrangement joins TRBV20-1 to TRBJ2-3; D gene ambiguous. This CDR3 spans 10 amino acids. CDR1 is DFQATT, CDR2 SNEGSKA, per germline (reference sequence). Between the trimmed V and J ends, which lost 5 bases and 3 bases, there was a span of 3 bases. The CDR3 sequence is CSAGTDTQYF. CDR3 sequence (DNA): TGCAGTGCTGGTACAGATACGCAGTATTTT.

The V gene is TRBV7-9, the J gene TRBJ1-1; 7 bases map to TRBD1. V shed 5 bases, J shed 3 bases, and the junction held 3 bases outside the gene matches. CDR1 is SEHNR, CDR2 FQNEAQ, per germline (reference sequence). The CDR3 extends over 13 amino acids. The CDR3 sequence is CASSRTGDTEAFF. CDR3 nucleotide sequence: TGTGCCAGCAGCCGTACAGGGGACACTGAAGCTTTCTTT.

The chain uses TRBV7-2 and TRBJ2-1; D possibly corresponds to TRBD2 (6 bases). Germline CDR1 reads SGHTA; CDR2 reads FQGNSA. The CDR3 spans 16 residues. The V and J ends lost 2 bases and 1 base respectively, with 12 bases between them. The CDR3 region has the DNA TGTGCCAGCAGCTTATTTGGGGCGGGGTCCTACAATGAGCAGTTCTTC. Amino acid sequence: CASSLFGAGSYNEQFF.

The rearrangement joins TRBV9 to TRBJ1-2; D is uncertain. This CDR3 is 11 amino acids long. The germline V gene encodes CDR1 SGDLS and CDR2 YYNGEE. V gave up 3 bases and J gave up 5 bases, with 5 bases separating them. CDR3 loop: CASSAGYGYTF. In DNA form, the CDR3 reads TGTGCCAGCAGCGCCGGGTATGGCTACACCTTC.

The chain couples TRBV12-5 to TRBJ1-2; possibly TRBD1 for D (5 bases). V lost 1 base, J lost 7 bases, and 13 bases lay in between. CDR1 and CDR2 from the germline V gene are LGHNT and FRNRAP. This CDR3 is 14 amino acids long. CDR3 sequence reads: CASGLGGIIGGYTF. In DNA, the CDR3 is TGTGCTAGTGGTTTGGGGGGGATCATCGGTGGCTACACCTTC.

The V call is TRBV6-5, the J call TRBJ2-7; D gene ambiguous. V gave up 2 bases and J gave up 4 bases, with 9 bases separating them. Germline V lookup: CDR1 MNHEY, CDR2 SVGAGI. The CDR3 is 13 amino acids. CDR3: CASSYQWGYEQYF. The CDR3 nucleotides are TGTGCCAGCAGTTACCAGTGGGGTTACGAGCAGTACTTC.

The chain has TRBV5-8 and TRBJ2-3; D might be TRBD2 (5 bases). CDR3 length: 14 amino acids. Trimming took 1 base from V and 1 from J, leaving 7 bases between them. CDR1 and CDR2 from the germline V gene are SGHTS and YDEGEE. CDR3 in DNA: TGTGCCAGCAGCTTGCTCGGGGGCACAGATACGCAGTATTTT. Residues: CASSLLGGTDTQYF.

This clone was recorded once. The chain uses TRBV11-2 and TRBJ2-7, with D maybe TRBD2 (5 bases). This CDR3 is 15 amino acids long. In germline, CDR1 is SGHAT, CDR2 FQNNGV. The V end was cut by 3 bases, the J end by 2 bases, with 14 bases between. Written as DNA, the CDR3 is TGTGCCAGCAGCTTTCGGCGGGCGGCAACCTACGAGCAGTACTTC. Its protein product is CASSFRRAATYEQYF.

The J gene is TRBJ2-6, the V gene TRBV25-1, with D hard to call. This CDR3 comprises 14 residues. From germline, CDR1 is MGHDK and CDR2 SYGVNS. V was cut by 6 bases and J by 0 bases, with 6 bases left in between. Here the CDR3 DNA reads TGTGCCAGCAGCCCAACCTCTGGGGCCAACGTCCTGACTTTC. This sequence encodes CASSPTSGANVLTF.

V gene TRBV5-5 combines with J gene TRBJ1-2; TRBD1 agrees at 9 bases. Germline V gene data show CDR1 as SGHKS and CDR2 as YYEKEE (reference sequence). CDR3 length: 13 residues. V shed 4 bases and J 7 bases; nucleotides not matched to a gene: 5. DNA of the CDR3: TGTGCCAGCAGCCCGGACAGGGGAACTGGCTACACCTTC. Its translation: CASSPDRGTGYTF.

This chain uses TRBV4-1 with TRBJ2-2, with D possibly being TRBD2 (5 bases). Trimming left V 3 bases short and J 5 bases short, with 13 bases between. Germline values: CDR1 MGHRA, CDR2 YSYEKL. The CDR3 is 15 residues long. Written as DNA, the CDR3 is TGCGCCAGCAGCCATCCGCTTAGGGAGACCGGGGAGCTGTTTTTT. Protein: CASSHPLRETGELFF.

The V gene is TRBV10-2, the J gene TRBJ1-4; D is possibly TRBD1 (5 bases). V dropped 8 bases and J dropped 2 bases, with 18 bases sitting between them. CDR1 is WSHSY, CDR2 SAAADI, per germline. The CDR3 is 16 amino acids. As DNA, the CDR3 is TGCGCCAGCGCCGATCGGTCAGGGCTGACTAATGAAAAACTGTTTTTT. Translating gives CASADRSGLTNEKLFF.

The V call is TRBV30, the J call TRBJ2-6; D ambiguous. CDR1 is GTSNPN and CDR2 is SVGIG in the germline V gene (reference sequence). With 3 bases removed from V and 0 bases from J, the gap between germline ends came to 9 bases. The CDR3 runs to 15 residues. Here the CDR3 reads CAWRTGSSGANVLTF. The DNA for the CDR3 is TGTGCCTGGAGGACTGGAAGCTCTGGGGCCAACGTCCTGACTTTC.